The rows below give T cell receptor beta chains drawn from one sample of a study of CD8+ T cells in alopecia areata. Assay: immunoSEQ multiplex PCR; the TCRdb copy retains only in-frame clones and omits some. The repertoire consists of about 180,000 clones, with approximately 56% occurring once and the leading ten covering roughly 14%. The material sequenced was CD4+ T cells sorted from blood, taken at week 0. All receptors come from a human donor with alopecia areata. Both conserved end residues are part of each CDR3. Size values are once, few and many counts, or a class for expanded clones, and some rows have none.

clone_size | j_call | v_call | cdr3_aa
NA | TRBJ2-5 | TRBV29-1 | CSATSVGSETQYF
NA | TRBJ1-5 | TRBV29-1 | CSVAGGDQPQHF
few | TRBJ2-2 | TRBV4-1 | CASSGGIANTGELFF
NA | TRBJ1-4 | TRBV11-3 | CASSLSPQGVTNEKLFF
few | TRBJ2-7 | TRBV30 | CAWRVPGTSREQYF
NA | TRBJ2-7 | TRBV6-5 | CASRGTGPYEQYF
NA | TRBJ2-7 | TRBV29-1 | CSAAGGGTDEQYF
NA | TRBJ1-5 | TRBV4-1 | CASSPTDISNQPQHF
few | TRBJ1-1 | TRBV29-1 | CSVGGMNTEAFF
NA | TRBJ2-3 | TRBV25-1 | CASSEGTEGQYF
NA | TRBJ1-5 | TRBV4-2 | CASSQGRDTSNQPQHF
NA | TRBJ2-5 | TRBV7-7 | CASSRGLAVQETQYF
NA | TRBJ2-5 | TRBV5-1 | CASSLEQETQYF
NA | TRBJ1-2 | TRBV29-1 | CSVGKRAASHYGYTF
NA | TRBJ1-5 | TRBV27 | CASSLSGNQPQHF
NA | TRBJ2-7 | TRBV20-1 | CISQGFEQYF
NA | TRBJ1-6 | TRBV30 | CAWGMTGRNSPLHF
NA | TRBJ2-4 | TRBV6-1 | CASSRTKNIQYF
few | TRBJ2-3 | TRBV7-9 | CASSSDDGGTQYF
few | TRBJ2-6 | TRBV5-1 | CASSLGQGFSGANVLTF
NA | TRBJ1-2 | TRBV15 | CATSSRALGYTF
NA | TRBJ1-2 | TRBV25-1 | CASSDLSWTGGYGYTF
NA | TRBJ2-3 | TRBV29-1 | CSVAGTSGVTDTQYF
few | TRBJ1-5 | TRBV6-1 | CASRQGDQPQHF
few | TRBJ1-6 | TRBV6-5 | CASRKDRGYNSPLHF
NA | TRBJ1-6 | TRBV6-5 | CASSYGHSNSPLHF
NA | TRBJ2-5 | TRBV7-2 | CASGAPGQETQYF
NA | TRBJ2-7 | TRBV18 | CASSPQNSYEQYF
NA | TRBJ2-5 | TRBV30 | CAWGGQQYGETQYF
NA | TRBJ2-3 | TRBV30 | CAWTRVWDTQYF
NA | TRBJ1-2 | TRBV2 | CASRSYGYTF
NA | TRBJ1-5 | TRBV6-6 | CASNVQGNQPQHF